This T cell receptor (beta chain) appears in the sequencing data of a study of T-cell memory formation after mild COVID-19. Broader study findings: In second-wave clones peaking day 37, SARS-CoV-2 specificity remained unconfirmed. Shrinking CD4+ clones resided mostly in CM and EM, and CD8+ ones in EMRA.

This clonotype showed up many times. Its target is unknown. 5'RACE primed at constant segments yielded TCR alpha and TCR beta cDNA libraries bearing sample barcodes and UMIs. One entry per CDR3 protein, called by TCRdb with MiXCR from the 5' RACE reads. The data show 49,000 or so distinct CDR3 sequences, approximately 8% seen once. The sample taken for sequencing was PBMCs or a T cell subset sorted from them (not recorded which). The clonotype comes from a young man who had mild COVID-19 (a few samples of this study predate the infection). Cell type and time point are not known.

CDR3 in amino acids: CASSLWSARGQVISDTQYF. CDR3 nucleotide sequence: TGTGCCAGCAGTTTATGGTCGGCTCGGGGACAGGTTATTTCAGATACGCAGTATTTT. The J gene is TRBJ2-3, the V gene TRBV27; TRBD1 aligns across 8 bases. J gave up 4 bases and V 1 base, and 16 bases lay outside the gene matches. The CDR3 has 19 amino acids. The germline gives CDR1 MNHEY, CDR2 SMNVEV (reference sequence).